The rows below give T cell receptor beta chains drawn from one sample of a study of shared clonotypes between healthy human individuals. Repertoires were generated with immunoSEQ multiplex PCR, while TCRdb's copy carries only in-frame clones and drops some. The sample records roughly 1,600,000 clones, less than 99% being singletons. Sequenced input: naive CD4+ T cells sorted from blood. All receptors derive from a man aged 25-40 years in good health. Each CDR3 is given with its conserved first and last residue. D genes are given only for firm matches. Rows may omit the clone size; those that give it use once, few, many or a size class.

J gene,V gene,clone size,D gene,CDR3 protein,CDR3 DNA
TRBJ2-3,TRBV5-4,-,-,CASRLDRSGTDTQYF,TGTGCCAGCAGACTAGACAGGTCCGGCACAGATACGCAGTATTTT
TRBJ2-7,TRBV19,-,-,CASSILGAVGYEQYF,TGTGCCAGTAGTATCTTGGGGGCTGTGGGCTACGAGCAGTACTTC
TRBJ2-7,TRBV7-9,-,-,CASSLAAYEQYF,TGTGCCAGCAGCTTAGCGGCATACGAGCAGTACTTC
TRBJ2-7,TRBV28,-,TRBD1,CASITPGDSYEQYF,TGTGCCAGCATTACCCCAGGGGACAGCTACGAGCAGTACTTC
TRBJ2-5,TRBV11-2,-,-,CASSLAGPEYF,TGTGCCAGCAGCTTAGCTGGGCCCGAGTACTTC
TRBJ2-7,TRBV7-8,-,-,CASSLATRLSSYEQYF,TGTGCCAGCAGCTTAGCAACAAGACTGAGCTCCTACGAGCAGTACTTC
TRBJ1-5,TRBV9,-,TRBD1,CASSVGDRVIGQPQHF,TGTGCCAGCAGCGTAGGGGACAGGGTAATTGGTCAGCCCCAGCATTTT
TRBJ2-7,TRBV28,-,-,CASSLKWRRSYEQYF,TGTGCCAGCAGTTTAAAGTGGCGGCGCTCCTACGAGCAGTACTTC
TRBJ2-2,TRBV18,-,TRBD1,CASSRQGNPLTGELFF,TGTGCCAGCTCACGACAGGGAAATCCCCTGACCGGGGAGCTGTTTTTT
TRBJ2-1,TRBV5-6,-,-,CASSLVFRVERNNYNEQFF,TGTGCCAGCAGCTTAGTTTTCCGTGTGGAGCGGAACAATTACAATGAGCAGTTCTTC
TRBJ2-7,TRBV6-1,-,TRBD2,CASSESWTSGSYEQYF,TGTGCCAGCAGTGAATCTTGGACTAGCGGCTCCTACGAGCAGTACTTC
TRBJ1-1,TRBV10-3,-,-,CAISLTGGRVNTEAFF,TGTGCCATCAGCCTAACTGGGGGCAGGGTGAACACTGAAGCTTTCTTT
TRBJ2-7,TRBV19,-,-,CASSVQGSYEQYF,TGTGCCAGTAGCGTACAGGGTTCCTACGAGCAGTACTTC
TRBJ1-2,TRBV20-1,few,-,CSVSRGTGYTF,TGCAGTGTGAGCAGGGGAACTGGCTACACCTTC
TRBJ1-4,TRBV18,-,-,CASSPNPTETFLF,TGTGCCAGCTCACCAAACCCGACAGAAACCTTTCTTTTT
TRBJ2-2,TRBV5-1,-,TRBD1,CASSLVVITGGDTGELFF,TGCGCCAGCAGCTTGGTTGTCATAACAGGGGGCGACACCGGGGAGCTGTTTTTT
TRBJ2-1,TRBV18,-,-,CASSPLPGLHNEQFF,TGTGCCAGCTCACCTCTTCCAGGGTTACACAATGAGCAGTTCTTC
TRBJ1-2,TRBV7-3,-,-,CASRPSGTPRLDYGYTF,TGTGCCAGCAGGCCCTCGGGGACACCACGGTTGGACTATGGCTACACCTTC
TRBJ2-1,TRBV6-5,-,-,CASSQGSPYNEQFF,TGTGCCAGCAGCCAGGGTTCTCCCTACAATGAGCAGTTCTTC
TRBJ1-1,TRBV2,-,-,CASRPLVTNTEAFF,TGTGCCAGCAGACCCCTGGTGACGAACACTGAAGCTTTCTTT